This T cell receptor (beta chain) was profiled in a study of early stage breast cancer tumors. The wider study: Invasive lobular carcinomas made up about 35% of the 12 ER+/PR+/HER2- tumors.

The study's findings and limits: In about 90% of the 16 patients, blood comparison separated tumor from normal breast.

Each sample had two DNA replicates, roughly 0.48 ug blood or roughly 1.4 ug tissue. The table came from immunoSEQ multiplex PCR; TCRdb's copy has only in-frame clones and leaves some out. The sample lists 60,000 to 75,000 clones, 65% to 85% seen once, with approximately 4.5% in the top ten. Remarks on this clone: Its antigen is as yet unknown.

The sequenced sample consisted of blood. The TCR sequence derives from a person in their 40s with breast cancer.

CDR3 in DNA: TGTGCCAGCAGTCCCTTACTAGCGGGAGAGGGGACCCAGTACTTC. Translated: CASSPLLAGEGTQYF. The chain joins TRBV27 to TRBJ2-5; 11 bases are a match to TRBD2. V lost 5 bases to trimming and J lost 7 bases; unmatched junction nucleotides: 9. The length of the CDR3 is 15 residues. Germline lookup yields CDR1 MNHEY and CDR2 SMNVEV (reference sequence).